The 21 T cell receptor beta chains presented below share a single source sample, sequenced in a study of T cells in Graves' hyperthyroidism and ophthalmopathy (dated 2019 in TCRdb). The library was obtained by multiplex PCR. Sequencing was carried out with an Illumina HiSeq 2000. The TCR beta CDR3 regions were amplified from the RNA transcripts. For the first round of RT-PCR on the TCR CDR3, the HTBI primer set was used together with the Qiagen OneStep RT-PCR kit. TCRdb handled the public reads itself, with Q25 trimming in fastp and clone calling in MiXCR, and kept productive beta chains. CDR3 protein sequences are deduplicated, and each keeps its most common genes and DNA. The sample table lists hundreds of thousands of distinct CDR3 sequences, more than 15% of them with a count of one. The top ten constitute around 3.5% of the sample. The specimen was blood. These receptors were taken from a woman in her thirties or forties with Graves' ophthalmopathy.

CDR3 amino acids: CASSTPREGETQYF. The CDR3 region has the DNA TGTGCCAGCAGTACTCCCAGGGAAGGGGAGACCCAGTACTTC. The rearrangement links TRBV28 to TRBJ2-5; D may be TRBD1 (5 bases). Trimming took 5 bases from V and 5 from J, leaving 15 bases between them. The germline gives CDR1 MDHEN, CDR2 SYDVKM. The CDR3 is made up of 14 amino acids. Full variable domain (remainder filled in from reference TRBV28 and TRBJ2-5): DVKVTQSSRYLVKRTGEKVFLECVQDMDHENMFWYRQDPGLGLRLIYFSYDVKMKEKGDIPEGYSVSREKKERFSLILESASTNQTSMYLCASSTPREGETQYFGPGTRLLVL.

This clonotype was detected a few times. This chain connects TRBV3-1 to TRBJ2-1; D is possibly TRBD2 (5 bases). Trimming took off 3 bases at V and 10 bases at J, with 10 bases between the two ends. The CDR3 length is 12 residues. CDR1 LGHDT and CDR2 YNNKEL come from the germline V gene (reference sequence). In DNA, the CDR3 is TGTGCCAGCAGCCAGGACTCCCGGGAGCAGTTCTTC. This gives the protein CASSQDSREQFF.

This clonotype was seen a handful of times. The chain links TRBV20-1 to TRBJ1-6, with a weak D call TRBD1 (6 bases). CDR3 size: 19 residues. Germline loops: CDR1 DFQATT, CDR2 SNEGSKA (reference sequence). Between the trimmed V and J ends, which lost 0 bases and 0 bases, there was a span of 18 bases. CDR3 residues: CSARDIVRGPSSYNSPLHF. The CDR3 nucleotides read TGCAGTGCTAGAGATATCGTCAGGGGTCCGAGCTCCTATAATTCACCCCTCCACTTT.

This rearrangement joins TRBV12-3 or TRBV12-4 to TRBJ2-5; 10 bases are a match to TRBD2. The CDR3 is 15 residues long. The J segment lost 5 bases and the V segment lost 6 bases, leaving 9 bases of the junction unmatched. As DNA, the CDR3 is TGTGCCAGCAGGGTTAGCGGGAGGCCTGGGGAGACCCAGTACTTC. It encodes CASRVSGRPGETQYF.

The V call is TRBV27, the J call TRBJ2-6; 7 bases agree with TRBD2. The CDR3 sequence is 18 residues long. Germline CDR1 is MNHEY and CDR2 is SMNVEV (reference sequence). J lost 0 bases, V lost 3 bases, and 8 bases had no gene match. The CDR3 DNA follows: TGTGCCAGCAGTTTGGGAGGGCCTTTCGACTCTGGGGCCAACGTCCTGACTTTC. This codes for CASSLGGPFDSGANVLTF.

DNA of the CDR3: TGTGCCTCGGGCCTAACGGGGGGGGCCAACGTCCTGACTTTC. Translation gives CASGLTGGANVLTF. The chain uses TRBV30 and TRBJ2-6; tentatively, D is TRBD2 (5 bases). Per germline, CDR1 GTSNPN and CDR2 SVGIG (reference sequence). This CDR3 has 14 residues. V was trimmed by 7 bases and J by 4 bases, leaving 14 bases between them. The full variable domain, completed using reference TRBV30 and TRBJ2-6, is SQTIHQWPATLVQPVGSPLSLECTVEGTSNPNLYWYRQAAGRGLQLLFYSVGIGQISSEVPQNLSASRPQDRQFILSSKKLLLSDSGFYLCASGLTGGANVLTFGAGSRLTVL.

In its sample, this clonotype was seen a few times. The CDR3 sequence is CASGSGDTQYF. CDR3 bases: TGCGCCAGCGGGTCCGGGGATACGCAGTATTTT. The rearrangement joins TRBV5-1 to TRBJ2-3; D unclear. Germline V gives CDR1 SGHRS, CDR2 YFSETQ. The CDR3 consists of 11 residues. Trimming took off 7 bases at V and 6 bases at J, with 9 bases between the two ends.

This clonotype was detected a few times. The chain couples TRBV20-1 to TRBJ2-2, with D maybe TRBD2 (6 bases). Deletions cut 7 bases from V and 1 base from J, with 16 bases between. The germline V gene encodes CDR1 DFQATT and CDR2 SNEGSKA (reference sequence). The CDR3 sequence is 15 residues long. The CDR3 sequence: CSVKWLGGNTGELFF. Here the CDR3 DNA reads TGCAGTGTAAAATGGCTCGGGGGGAACACCGGGGAGCTGTTTTTT.

The V and J genes are TRBV14 and TRBJ1-2; D gene uncertain. Trimming left V 2 bases short and J 3 bases short, with 7 bases between. Per the germline V gene, CDR1 is SGHDN and CDR2 is FVKESK. The CDR3 is made up of 13 amino acids. The CDR3 nucleotides are TGTGCCAGCAGCCAACAGGACCACTATGGCTACACCTTC. Translation: CASSQQDHYGYTF.

This clonotype was recorded at least ten times. The V and J genes are TRBV20-1 and TRBJ2-7; D is perhaps TRBD1 (6 bases). CDR3 size: 15 residues. V was cut by 3 bases and J by 0 bases, with 15 bases left in between. From germline, CDR1 is DFQATT and CDR2 SNEGSKA (reference sequence). CDR3: CSASNPDSSSYEQYF. The CDR3 bases are TGCAGTGCTAGTAACCCGGACAGCAGCTCCTACGAGCAGTACTTC.

Many counts were recorded for this clonotype. The CDR3: CASSEGTGDFNQPQHF. In DNA, the CDR3 is TGTGCCAGCAGTGAAGGGACAGGGGATTTCAATCAGCCCCAGCATTTT. This chain connects TRBV2 to TRBJ1-5; 9 nucleotides agree with TRBD1. CDR3 length: 16 amino acids. V was pared by 1 base and J by 3 bases, with 4 bases of the junction left unmatched. Per germline, CDR1 SNHLY and CDR2 FYNNEI.

V is TRBV5-1 and J is TRBJ2-7; possible D gene TRBD1, 5 bases. Germline loops: CDR1 SGHRS, CDR2 YFSETQ. Trimming took off 5 bases at V and 1 base at J, with 13 bases between the two ends. The CDR3 is made up of 14 amino acids. CDR3 region: CASSPQGPSYEQYF. The CDR3 nucleotides are TGCGCCAGCAGTCCGCAGGGCCCATCCTACGAGCAGTACTTC.

The V and J genes are TRBV12-3 or TRBV12-4 and TRBJ1-6; 9 nucleotides match TRBD1. The J segment lost 0 bases and the V segment lost 8 bases, leaving 11 bases of the junction unmatched. CDR3 length equals 18 residues. The CDR3 loop is CASSSGTGIFSYNSPLHF. The DNA of the CDR3 is TGTGCCAGCTCCTCCGGGACAGGGATCTTCTCCTATAATTCACCCCTCCACTTT.

The table lists this clonotype with many counts. CDR3 in amino acids: CASSLFGADGYTF. The CDR3 DNA reads as TGTGCCAGCAGTTTATTCGGGGCGGATGGCTACACCTTC. V gene TRBV12-3 or TRBV12-4 combines with J gene TRBJ1-2; a weak D match, TRBD1 (5 bases). V was shortened by 2 bases and J by 6 bases, with 10 bases between the two germline ends. This CDR3 has 13 residues.

This clonotype was picked up many times. V is TRBV30 and J is TRBJ2-7, with no clear D. The germline V gene encodes CDR1 GTSNPN and CDR2 SVGIG (reference sequence). The CDR3 runs to 10 residues. The V gene lost 5 bases and the J gene lost 8 bases, with 10 bases spanning the gap. DNA of the CDR3: TGTGCCTGGGGCGAACCTAAGCAGTACTTC. It is translated as CAWGEPKQYF.

Here the CDR3 reads CSAPSHQRYEQYF. CDR3 coding DNA: TGCAGTGCCCCGTCCCACCAACGGTACGAGCAGTACTTC. This chain uses TRBV20-1 with TRBJ2-7, with no clear D. Trimming shortened V by 6 bases and J by 4 bases, and 16 bases separated the two germline ends. From germline, CDR1 is DFQATT and CDR2 SNEGSKA (reference sequence). The CDR3 has 13 residues.

This clonotype has just a few counts. The chain carries TRBV20-1 and TRBJ1-1; 7 nucleotides agree with TRBD1. The CDR3 sequence is 16 residues long. Germline V gene sequence: CDR1 DFQATT, CDR2 SNEGSKA (reference sequence). The V and J ends lost 1 base and 0 bases, in that order; junction bases with no gene match: 8. The CDR3 sequence is CSARVDRDPLNTEAFF. For the CDR3, the DNA is TGCAGTGCTAGAGTAGACAGGGATCCCCTGAACACTGAAGCTTTCTTT.

V gene TRBV11-2 combines with J gene TRBJ2-3; TRBD2 aligns across 7 bases. The CDR3 is made up of 14 amino acids. After removal of 3 bases from V and 4 bases from J, the junction contained 4 bases not matched to a gene. Looked up from germline, CDR1 is SGHAT and CDR2 is FQNNGV. CDR3 protein: CASSFGGGSDTQYF. Written as DNA, the CDR3 is TGTGCCAGCAGCTTTGGGGGGGGGTCAGATACGCAGTATTTT.

The sample holds many counts of this clonotype. The chain couples TRBV5-1 to TRBJ2-3; tentatively, D is TRBD2 (6 bases). Trimming took off 2 bases at V and 3 bases at J, with 10 bases between the two ends. The CDR3 sequence is 14 residues long. The germline V gene has CDR1 SGHRS and CDR2 YFSETQ. The CDR3 nucleotides read TGCGCCAGCAGCTTCGCCCTAGCGACAGATACGCAGTATTTT. Protein: CASSFALATDTQYF.

CDR3 residues: CATSREEGYEQFF. CDR3 nucleotide sequence: TGTGCCACCAGCAGAGAGGAGGGGTATGAGCAGTTCTTC. This chain uses TRBV15 with TRBJ2-1, with D maybe TRBD2 (6 bases). The germline V gene encodes CDR1 LNHNV and CDR2 YYDKDF (reference sequence). V shed 0 bases and J shed 8 bases, with 8 bases lying between them. The CDR3 consists of 13 residues.

This clonotype has at least ten counts. The chain couples TRBV3-1 to TRBJ2-2; the match to TRBD2 covers 14 bases. After removal of 1 base from V and 0 bases from J, the junction contained 7 bases not matched to a gene. CDR3 length: 20 amino acids. Germline CDR1 is LGHDT and CDR2 is YNNKEL (reference sequence). CDR3 sequence: CASSQGGLAGAPTNTGELFF. The CDR3 nucleotides read TGTGCCAGCAGCCAAGGGGGACTAGCGGGAGCCCCCACGAACACCGGGGAGCTGTTTTTT. The full variable domain, its missing parts supplied by reference TRBV3-1 and TRBJ2-2, is DTAVSQTPKYLVTQMGNDKSIKCEQNLGHDTMYWYKQDSKKFLKIMFSYNNKELIINETVPNRFSPKSPDKAHLNLHINSLELGDSAVYFCASSQGGLAGAPTNTGELFFGEGSRLTVL.